A selection of T cell receptor beta chains follows, all from one sample in a study of graft-versus-host responses after intestinal transplantation. The repertoire was sequenced with immunoSEQ multiplex PCR; TCRdb's copy has only in-frame clones and lacks some. The table shows roughly 80,000 clones, with about 92% occurring only once. The starting material was PBMCs, obtained 98 days after intestinal transplantation. The receptors shown here come from a human patient who received an intestinal transplant, so some T cells may come from the graft donor. The CDR3 runs from the conserved cysteine through the conserved F or W. D genes are given only for firm matches. Expanded clones are given a class, and other clones once, few, many or no size at all.

j_call d_call clone_size v_call cdr3_nt cdr3_aa
TRBJ2-2 TRBD1 . TRBV11-3 TGTGCCAGCAGCCCCTACCTTTCGGGACAGGGGTCGGGCACCGGGGAGCTGTTTTTT CASSPYLSGQGSGTGELFF
TRBJ1-1 . . TRBV6-5 TGTGCCAGCAGTTACTCGAGCGCGGGGAACACTGAAGCTTTCTTT CASSYSSAGNTEAFF
TRBJ1-5 . . TRBV19 TGTGCCAGTAGTATCGCGATCAATCAGCCCCAGCATTTT CASSIAINQPQHF
TRBJ2-7 TRBD2 . TRBV10-2 TGCGCCAGCAGCGCCCTAGCGGGAGGGCGCTCCTACGAGCAGTACTTC CASSALAGGRSYEQYF
TRBJ2-3 TRBD1 . TRBV19 TGTGCCAGTAGTGTAACCGGGACAGGGGCCGCCTATTATACGCAGTATTTT CASSVTGTGAAYYTQYF
TRBJ1-5 . . TRBV6-1 TGTGCCAGCAGTGTAGACCCCGCGAGCAATCAGCCCCAGCATTTT CASSVDPASNQPQHF
TRBJ1-1 . . TRBV6-5 TGTGCCAGCAGTTCATCAGCGAACACTGAAGCTTTCTTT CASSSSANTEAFF
TRBJ2-5 . . TRBV6-1 TGTGCCAGCAGTGAAATAGGGGCAGGGCCCCAAGAGACCCAGTACTTC CASSEIGAGPQETQYF
TRBJ1-2 . . TRBV28 TGTGCCAGCTCAGACAGCTTCTATGGCTACACCTTC CASSDSFYGYTF
TRBJ1-2 . . TRBV19 TGTGCCAGTAGTATTGAGGGGAGGAGAGGCTACACCTTC CASSIEGRRGYTF
TRBJ2-1 . . TRBV6-5 TGTGCCAGCAGTTATTCCGCCGGGGCCGACGAGCAGTTCTTC CASSYSAGADEQFF
TRBJ1-5 . . TRBV5-1 TGCGCCAGCAGCCCGGGCCCGTGGGTGGGGGCGTCTAATCAGCCCCAGCATTTT CASSPGPWVGASNQPQHF
TRBJ1-2 . . TRBV7-5 TGTGTCAGAAGCTGTTTTGAGGACAGGGGCCCGCGCGCCGTGGACTATGGCTACACCTTC CVRSCFEDRGPRAVDYGYTF
TRBJ1-1 TRBD1 . TRBV2 TGTGCCAGTCTGACAGGGGGAAGCACTGAAGCTTTCTTT CASLTGGSTEAFF
TRBJ2-7 . . TRBV6-1 TGTGCCAGCAGTGAAATCGAGGGGTACGAGCAGTACTTC CASSEIEGYEQYF
TRBJ2-2 TRBD2 . TRBV11-2 TGTGCCAGCAGCTGGGAGCTCCTAGCGGTGGCCGGGGAGCTGTTTTTT CASSWELLAVAGELFF
TRBJ2-3 . . TRBV10-3 TGTGCCATCAGTGAGTCGAAAGATACGCAGTATTTT CAISESKDTQYF
TRBJ2-5 . . TRBV6-5 TGTGCCAGCAGTTATGGGTCCCCGTCCCAGGGGACCCAGTACTTC CASSYGSPSQGTQYF
TRBJ1-1 . . TRBV6-1 TGTGCCAGCACCGAAGGGCGGCGAACGAGGACTTTCTTT CASTEGRRTRTFF
TRBJ2-4 . . TRBV7-7 TGTGCTAGCAGCTTAGTACAGGGACAAAACATTCAGTACTTC CASSLVQGQNIQYF
TRBJ2-3 . . TRBV19 TGTGCCAGTAGTATGACAACCACAGATACGCAGTATTTT CASSMTTTDTQYF
TRBJ2-7 . . TRBV4-3 TGCGCCAGCAGCCAAGAACGGGCGGCCCTCTCCTACGAGCAGTACTTC CASSQERAALSYEQYF
TRBJ2-5 . . TRBV7-6 TGTGCCAGCAGCCCCCCACCCCTCTTCGAGGAGACCCAGTACTTC CASSPPPLFEETQYF
TRBJ2-7 TRBD2 . TRBV7-8 TGTGCCAGCAGCTCCACGGGACTAGCGGGAGTCGGCGAGCAGTACTTC CASSSTGLAGVGEQYF
TRBJ1-6 . . TRBV4-1 TGCGCCAGCAGCCATCCCGCGCGGGCGTCAAATTCACCCCTCCACTTT CASSHPARASNSPLHF
TRBJ1-5 . . TRBV28 TGTGCCAGCAGTCCACCCCTCGGACGGGTTAGCAATCAGCCCCAGCATTTT CASSPPLGRVSNQPQHF
TRBJ2-7 TRBD2 . TRBV6-6 TGTGCCAGCACTCCGGGCGGGACTAGCGAAGTCGAGCAGTACTTC CASTPGGTSEVEQYF
TRBJ2-5 . . TRBV7-9 TGTGCCAGCAGTCCTCAAGAGCGCCAGACCCAGTACTTC CASSPQERQTQYF
TRBJ2-1 TRBD1 . TRBV5-1 TGCGCCAGCAGCTACCGGTTCGGGACAGGGTCGGATGAGCAGTTCTTC CASSYRFGTGSDEQFF
TRBJ2-1 TRBD2 . TRBV5-4 TGTGCCAGCAGCGAAGGACTAGCGGGGGTTTCCTACAATGAGCAGTTCTTC CASSEGLAGVSYNEQFF
TRBJ2-2 . . TRBV6-5 TGTGCCAGCAGCCCGTCGGTAGGGCTATCCGGGGAGCTGTTTTTT CASSPSVGLSGELFF
TRBJ2-1 . . TRBV13 TGTGCCAGCAGCTTAGAGGGTGGAGCGGGTAGCTCCTACAATGAGCAGTTCTTC CASSLEGGAGSSYNEQFF
TRBJ2-5 . . TRBV7-6 TGTGCCAGCAGCTTAGGGCTAGCGCAAGAGACCCAGTACTTC CASSLGLAQETQYF
TRBJ2-1 . . TRBV15 TGTGCCACCAGCAGTAGAGTGGCAAGCGGACTCTACAATGAGCAGTTCTTC CATSSRVASGLYNEQFF
TRBJ1-2 . . TRBV20-1 TGCAGTGCCCCCGACCGCCACGGCTACACCTTC CSAPDRHGYTF
TRBJ1-1 . once TRBV20-1 TGCAGTGCTGTCGGGGGCACTGAAGCTTTCTTT CSAVGGTEAFF
TRBJ2-1 . . TRBV19 TGTGCCAGTAGTATAGCTACGGACTCATACAATGAGCAGTTCTTC CASSIATDSYNEQFF
TRBJ2-1 TRBD1 . TRBV6-4 TGTGCCAGCAGTGACCGGGACAGCAATGAGCAGTTCTTC CASSDRDSNEQFF
TRBJ2-6 . . TRBV7-6 TGTGCCAGCAGCTGGACAGCGGGGGCCAACGTCCTGACTTTC CASSWTAGANVLTF
TRBJ1-2 . . TRBV6-5 TGTGCCAGCAGCCCCACCTTGAATGGCTACACCTTC CASSPTLNGYTF
TRBJ2-7 . . TRBV5-4 TGTGCCAGCAGCTTGGCCGGGAGAAACGAGCAGTACTTC CASSLAGRNEQYF
TRBJ2-7 TRBD1 . TRBV4-1 TGCGCCAGCAGCCTAGGGGGGACAGGCACATACGAGCAGTACTTC CASSLGGTGTYEQYF
TRBJ2-2 TRBD2 . TRBV29-1 TGCAGCGTTGTCGCGGGGGGCGCTGCAACCGGGGAGCTGTTTTTT CSVVAGGAATGELFF
TRBJ2-7 . . TRBV15 TGTGCCACCAGCAGAGTTGGGGCCCCCTCCTACGAGCAGTACTTC CATSRVGAPSYEQYF
TRBJ2-1 TRBD2 . TRBV7-3 TGTGCCAGCAGCCTAGCGGGAGGAAACAATGAGCAGTTCTTC CASSLAGGNNEQFF
TRBJ2-3 . . TRBV28 TGTGCCAGCACCCCTAGGGCGGCAGATACGCAGTATTTT CASTPRAADTQYF
TRBJ1-1 . . TRBV28 TGTGCCAGCAGGGTGTCCGGTTACGAGAACACTGAAGCTTTCTTT CASRVSGYENTEAFF
TRBJ2-1 . . TRBV15 TGTGCCACCAGCAGACAGGGCAATGAGCAGTTCTTC CATSRQGNEQFF
TRBJ2-2 TRBD1 . TRBV7-9 TGTGCCAGCAGCCGGACAGGGCTGGGCGGGGAGCTGTTTTTT CASSRTGLGGELFF